The 31 T cell receptor beta chains listed next were all sequenced from one sample in a study of vaccination and CD4 T cells after COVID-19 (dated by TCRdb to between 2021 and 2024). Their specific antigens are unknown. Preparation of the library involved PCR. Sequencing was performed on an Illumina iSeq 100. TCR sequencing of DNA from cultured CD4+ T cells used the Oncomine TCR Beta short-read assay at the Johns Hopkins FTIC core. TCRdb reanalyzed the raw reads on its own, using fastp at Q25 for trimming and MiXCR for clone calling, and kept in-frame beta chains. Merged by CDR3 protein, the rows form single entries marked with the most common genes and DNA. The sample contains approximately 15,000 distinct CDR3 sequences, roughly 60% of them found a single time. 7.4% of the sample is taken by the ten largest. Per the publication, the treatment or condition label means: 10-day PBMC culture with coronavirus spike peptide pools or control peptides (ViraFEST assay).

The sequenced sample was CD4+ T cells from blood, cultured in vitro. The receptor set was obtained from a human donor who had recovered from COVID-19.

Worth noting for this clonotype: Because the CDR3 is missing its conserved closing phenylalanine or tryptophan, this is likely a read error. The CDR3 nucleotides are TGCAGTGCTAGCCAGGACTATGGCTACACCCTC. Protein: CSASQDYGYTL. The chain links TRBV20-1 to TRBJ1-2, with D unclear. V lost 3 bases to trimming and J lost 3 bases, with 5 bases between them. The germline CDR1 and CDR2 sequences are DFQATT and SNEGSKA (reference sequence). This CDR3 region has 11 residues.

This clonotype was picked up one time. This chain joins TRBV7-2 and TRBJ2-5, with 7 nucleotides matching TRBD2. This CDR3 comprises 17 residues. From germline, CDR1 is SGHTA and CDR2 FQGNSA. With V trimmed by 0 bases and J by 5 bases, 12 bases remained unmatched. CDR3 amino acids: CASSLAGGGSGLETQYF. CDR3 DNA: TGTGCCAGCAGCTTAGCCGGAGGCGGGAGCGGGCTGGAGACCCAGTACTTC.

The rearrangement links TRBV20-1 to TRBJ1-1; D is possibly TRBD1 (6 bases). Trimming took off 3 bases at V and 0 bases at J, with 14 bases between the two ends. Germline V CDR1 and CDR2: DFQATT, SNEGSKA (reference sequence). The CDR3 has 15 amino acids. In DNA, the CDR3 is TGCAGTGCTAGCAGTCCGACAGGACTGAACACTGAAGCTTTCTTT. It encodes CSASSPTGLNTEAFF.

In its sample, this clonotype was seen once. The chain links TRBV5-1 to TRBJ2-6; D possibly matches TRBD1 or TRBD2 (6 bases each). The length of the CDR3 is 16 residues. The ends were cut back, 0 bases at V and 2 bases at J, with 9 bases in the middle. The germline CDR1 and CDR2 sequences are SGHRS and YFSETQ. CDR3 sequence reads: CASSLEGGPGANVLTF. The CDR3 DNA is TGCGCCAGCAGCTTGGAAGGGGGGCCTGGGGCCAACGTCCTGACTTTC.

The V gene is TRBV7-3, the J gene TRBJ2-5; 13 bases align to TRBD2. J gave up 2 bases and V 3 bases, and 6 bases lay outside the gene matches. In germline, CDR1 is SGHTA, CDR2 FQGTGA. CDR3 length: 17 residues. In nucleotides, the CDR3 is TGTGCCAGCAGCTTGGGACTAGCGGGGACGAGACAAGAGACCCAGTACTTC. Translated, it gives CASSLGLAGTRQETQYF. The full variable domain, its missing parts supplied by reference TRBV7-3 and TRBJ2-5, is GAGVSQTPSNKVTEKGKYVELRCDPISGHTALYWYRQSLGQGPEFLIYFQGTGAADDSGLPNDRFFAVRPEGSVSTLKIQRTERGDSAVYLCASSLGLAGTRQETQYFGPGTRLLVL.

This clonotype was seen a handful of times. This sequence joins TRBV7-2 and TRBJ1-1; D gene ambiguous. Germline CDR1 and CDR2: SGHTA and FQGNSA. This CDR3 comprises 13 residues. The V gene lost 5 bases and the J gene lost 2 bases, with 9 bases spanning the gap. CDR3 in DNA: TGTGCCAGCAGCCTAACAAGAAACACTGAAGCTTTCTTT. Translated, it gives CASSLTRNTEAFF.

This rearrangement joins TRBV24-1 to TRBJ2-7; tentatively, D is TRBD1 or TRBD2 (5 bases each). From germline, CDR1 is KGHDR and CDR2 SFDVKD. The CDR3 is 13 residues long. With 10 bases removed from V and 0 bases from J, the gap between germline ends came to 12 bases. The CDR3 nucleotides read TGTGCCACAATGGGGGAGAGCTCCTACGAGCAGTACTTC. Translating gives CATMGESSYEQYF.

There are a few counts of this clonotype. The rearrangement joins TRBV5-6 to TRBJ2-5; 8 nucleotides align to TRBD1. Trimming took 7 bases from V and 4 from J; bases not matched to a gene: 6. Per germline, CDR1 SGHDT and CDR2 YYEEEE. This CDR3 contains 13 residues. The DNA for the CDR3 is TGTGCCAGCTTGCGGACAGGGATAGAGACCCAGTACTTC. It is translated as CASLRTGIETQYF. Drawing the rest from reference TRBV5-6 and TRBJ2-5, the complete variable domain is DAGVTQSPTHLIKTRGQQVTLRCSPKSGHDTVSWYQQALGQGPQFIFQYYEEEERQRGNFPDRFSGHQFPNYSSELNVNALLLGDSALYLCASLRTGIETQYFGPGTRLLVL.

The rearrangement links TRBV20-1 to TRBJ2-5, with 9 bases aligning to TRBD2. The V and J ends lost 3 bases and 1 base, in that order; junction bases with no gene match: 0. The length of the CDR3 is 13 residues. Germline V lookup: CDR1 DFQATT, CDR2 SNEGSKA (reference sequence). In nucleotides, the CDR3 is TGCAGTGCTAGGACTAGCGGCCAAGAGACCCAGTACTTC. The encoded protein is CSARTSGQETQYF.

The gene calls are TRBV29-1 and TRBJ1-2; D remains ambiguous. V lost 7 bases and J 3 bases, leaving 15 bases between the germline ends. Per germline, CDR1 SQVTM and CDR2 ANQGSEA. The CDR3 spans 13 residues. CDR3 coding DNA: TGCAGCGCCGCGAAGGGATCGGACTATGGCTACACCTTC. Translated, it gives CSAAKGSDYGYTF.

This chain uses TRBV6-1 with TRBJ1-5, with TRBD1 matching 12 bases. V was pared by 4 bases and J by 6 bases, with 10 bases of the junction left unmatched. There are 17 residues in the CDR3. Germline loops: CDR1 MNHNS, CDR2 SASEGT. The CDR3 DNA reads as TGTGCCAGCAGTGCGTGGGACAGGGGGCGTTTGGGTCAGCCCCAGCATTTT. It yields the protein CASSAWDRGRLGQPQHF.

By share, this clonotype ranks as medium-sized. The chain uses TRBV20-1 and TRBJ1-5; D is possibly TRBD1 (6 bases). The CDR3 spans 13 residues. V was clipped by 4 bases and J by 7 bases, with 14 bases between them. Germline V gives CDR1 DFQATT, CDR2 SNEGSKA (reference sequence). The CDR3 sequence is CSANSGAEQPQHF. The CDR3 nucleotides read TGCAGTGCTAATTCAGGGGCTGAACAGCCCCAGCATTTT.

V is TRBV7-3 and J is TRBJ1-2; 7 bases fit TRBD1. Germline loops: CDR1 SGHTA, CDR2 FQGTGA. The CDR3 loop spans 14 amino acids. With V trimmed by 2 bases and J by 2 bases, 2 bases remained unmatched. The CDR3 region is CASSLGGQNYGYTF. Here the CDR3 DNA reads TGTGCCAGCAGCTTAGGGGGACAGAACTATGGCTACACCTTC.

V is TRBV7-9 and J is TRBJ2-5; TRBD1 might be the D (5 bases). From germline, CDR1 is SEHNR and CDR2 FQNEAQ (reference sequence). V lost 4 bases and J 5 bases, leaving 11 bases between the germline ends. This CDR3 has 13 amino acids. In DNA form, the CDR3 reads TGTGCCAGCAGCTCCAGGGTTGAGGAGACCCAGTACTTC. Translating gives CASSSRVEETQYF.

The J gene is TRBJ1-1, the V gene TRBV7-3, with D uncertain. Trimming took 1 base from V and 5 from J, leaving 2 bases between them. Germline CDR1 SGHTA, CDR2 FQGTGA. The CDR3 is made up of 11 amino acids. CDR3 protein: CASSLRTEAFF. The CDR3 DNA follows: TGTGCCAGCAGCTTAAGGACTGAAGCTTTCTTT.

The chain is built from TRBV20-1 and TRBJ2-3; D is perhaps TRBD2 (5 bases). CDR3 length: 12 amino acids. V gave up 6 bases and J gave up 6 bases, with 13 bases separating them. Germline values: CDR1 DFQATT, CDR2 SNEGSKA (reference sequence). The CDR3 reads CSASIASDTQYF. CDR3 nucleotides: TGCAGTGCGTCTATAGCGTCGGATACGCAGTATTTT.

The chain is built from TRBV20-1 and TRBJ2-4, with 7 positions matching TRBD2. There are 18 residues in the CDR3. V shed 5 bases and J 2 bases; nucleotides not matched to a gene: 18. CDR1 and CDR2 (germline): DFQATT, SNEGSKA (reference sequence). In DNA, the CDR3 is TGCAGTGCTTTCCCCCCCTGGGGGGGGAGTAAGACCAAAAACATTCAGTACTTC. Translated: CSAFPPWGGSKTKNIQYF.

The V and J genes are TRBV20-1 and TRBJ2-1; 8 positions agree with TRBD2. J was trimmed by 2 bases and V by 1 base; bases with no gene match: 4. CDR1 is DFQATT, CDR2 SNEGSKA, per germline (reference sequence). The CDR3 sequence is 15 residues long. For the CDR3, the DNA is TGCAGTGCTAGAGGGAGGGGACTAGCCTACAATGAGCAGTTCTTC. Encoded protein: CSARGRGLAYNEQFF.

This chain joins TRBV7-3 and TRBJ2-2; 8 nucleotides line up with TRBD1. Looked up from germline, CDR1 is SGHTA and CDR2 is FQGTGA. Trimming removed 5 bases from V and 5 bases from J; junction bases left unmatched: 1. The CDR3 totals 13 residues. CDR3 sequence: CASSRTGTGELFF. The CDR3 DNA follows: TGTGCCAGCAGCCGGACAGGGACCGGGGAGCTGTTTTTT.

In its sample, this clonotype was seen a few times. The J gene is TRBJ1-5, the V gene TRBV7-2; 7 positions match TRBD1. After removal of 4 bases from V and 7 bases from J, the junction contained 7 bases not matched to a gene. The CDR3 is made up of 14 amino acids. Germline values: CDR1 SGHTA, CDR2 FQGNSA. Here the CDR3 DNA reads TGTGCCAGCAGCTCCCGACAGGGTGAGCAGCCCCAGCATTTT. Its translation: CASSSRQGEQPQHF.

This chain links TRBV20-1 with TRBJ1-6; D is unresolved. The germline V gene encodes CDR1 DFQATT and CDR2 SNEGSKA (reference sequence). The CDR3 is 12 amino acids. The V end lost 5 bases, the J end lost 7 bases, and 9 bases lay between the germline ends. The CDR3 nucleotides are TGCAGTGCTGGGGAGAGGAATTCACCCCTCCACTTT. As protein: CSAGERNSPLHF.

This chain uses TRBV7-9 with TRBJ1-2; D call uncertain. The germline V and J ends were trimmed by 8 bases and 2 bases, with 12 bases remaining between them. Germline V gene data show CDR1 as SEHNR and CDR2 as FQNEAQ (reference sequence). CDR3 length: 13 amino acids. The CDR3 region has the DNA TGTGCCAGCGGAGACCCACCAAACTATGGCTACACCTTC. It encodes CASGDPPNYGYTF.

This clonotype showed up just a few times. This sequence joins TRBV7-9 and TRBJ1-6; D is ambiguous. With 8 bases removed from V and 7 bases from J, the gap between germline ends came to 15 bases. This CDR3 contains 14 residues. Germline V gene sequence: CDR1 SEHNR, CDR2 FQNEAQ (reference sequence). CDR3 nucleotide sequence: TGTGCCAGCTCCAAGCCAACAAGAAATTCACCCCTCCACTTT. Protein sequence: CASSKPTRNSPLHF. The full variable domain, rest sourced from reference TRBV7-9 and TRBJ1-6, is DTGVSQNPRHKITKRGQNVTFRCDPISEHNRLYWYRQTLGQGPEFLTYFQNEAQLEKSRLLSDRFSAERPKGSFSTLEIQRTEQGDSAMYLCASSKPTRNSPLHFGNGTRLTVT.

The chain couples TRBV7-2 to TRBJ2-7; 8 nucleotides line up with TRBD2. The CDR3 loop spans 16 amino acids. Per the germline V gene, CDR1 is SGHTA and CDR2 is FQGNSA. With 6 bases clipped from V and 3 bases from J, the junction kept 13 bases outside the gene matches. CDR3 protein: CASRKHSGTTDYEQYF. DNA for the CDR3: TGTGCCAGCAGGAAACATAGCGGGACAACCGACTACGAGCAGTACTTC.

This clonotype was observed a handful of times. V and J are TRBV6-5 and TRBJ2-7; TRBD2 matches 13 bases. The CDR3 runs 15 residues. V gave up 2 bases and J gave up 6 bases; unmatched junction bases: 4. The germline V gene has CDR1 MNHEY and CDR2 SVGAGI. In DNA, the CDR3 is TGTGCCAGCAGTTACGAGACTAGCGGGAGGCGCGAGCAGTACTTC. This encodes CASSYETSGRREQYF.

This rearrangement joins TRBV3-1 to TRBJ2-5; a weak D match, TRBD2 (5 bases). V lost 5 bases, J lost 1 base, and 8 bases lay in between. The germline gives CDR1 LGHDT, CDR2 YNNKEL (reference sequence). The CDR3 loop spans 13 amino acids. The CDR3 protein is CASSSGFQETQYF. CDR3 coding DNA: TGTGCCAGCAGCTCGGGATTCCAAGAGACCCAGTACTTC.

Only a few counts were recorded for this clonotype. V usage is TRBV4-3 and J usage is TRBJ2-5; D possibly corresponds to TRBD1 (6 bases). Germline CDR1 LGHNA, CDR2 YSLEER. V dropped 0 bases and J dropped 5 bases, with 13 bases sitting between them. The CDR3 sequence is 15 residues long. The chain's CDR3 is CASSQDQHGGETQYF. The DNA of the CDR3 is TGCGCCAGCAGCCAAGATCAGCATGGGGGCGAGACCCAGTACTTC.

The CDR3 coding sequence is TGCGCCAGCAGCTTGGCCGTTTCTCTGGGAGAGACCCAGTACTTC. It codes for CASSLAVSLGETQYF. J is TRBJ2-5 and V is TRBV5-1; no clear D gene. V was clipped by 0 bases and J by 4 bases, with 13 bases between them. The CDR3 runs 15 residues. From germline, CDR1 is SGHRS and CDR2 YFSETQ.

The rearrangement uses TRBV20-1 and TRBJ2-3, with D perhaps TRBD2 (5 bases). Germline V gene data show CDR1 as DFQATT and CDR2 as SNEGSKA (reference sequence). V was cut by 1 base and J by 10 bases, with 30 bases left in between. The CDR3 extends over 18 amino acids. The CDR3 loop is CSARAPLLRVFLTRPQYF. The CDR3 DNA follows: TGCAGTGCTAGAGCCCCCCTGTTGCGGGTCTTTTTAACCAGACCGCAGTATTTT.

A remark on this clonotype: One end of the junction is discordant with germline, which a read error may explain. The chain has TRBV19 and TRBJ1-5; perhaps TRBD1 as D (6 bases). This CDR3 contains 18 residues. The germline V gene has CDR1 LNHDA and CDR2 SQIVND (reference sequence). The CDR3, as DNA: TGTGCCAGCAGTAAGAGAGGTTCGGGGGCTCCTAGCAATCAGCCCCAGCATTTT. As protein: CASSKRGSGAPSNQPQHF. The full variable domain, in which reference TRBV19 and TRBJ1-5 provide the parts outside the CDR3, is DGGITQSPKYLFRKEGQNVTLSCEQNLNHDAMYWYRQDPGQGLRLIYYSQIVNDFQKGDIAEGYSVSREKKESFPLTVTSAQKNPTAFYLCASSKRGSGAPSNQPQHFGDGTRLSIL.

J is TRBJ1-2 and V is TRBV19, with D possibly matching TRBD1 (6 bases). V lost 4 bases and J 0 bases, leaving 15 bases between the germline ends. Germline V gene data show CDR1 as LNHDA and CDR2 as SQIVND (reference sequence). This CDR3 comprises 16 residues. The CDR3 loop is CASSNQDRPANYGYTF. CDR3 sequence (DNA): TGTGCCAGTAGTAACCAAGACAGGCCAGCTAACTATGGCTACACCTTC.